This is a list of T cell receptor beta chains from one sample in a study of radiation and T cells in renal cell carcinoma. Libraries were prepared by immunoSEQ multiplex PCR; TCRdb keeps only in-frame clonotypes and omits some of them. Among 150,000 to 200,000 clones listed, less than 90% were seen once. Sequenced here: blood, sampled from a patient whose treatment included radiotherapy and nephrectomy. All receptors derive from a woman between 45 and 60 years old with renal cell carcinoma. The conserved cysteine and the conserved F or W are not part of the CDR3 here. Rows give clone size only sometimes, using once, few, many, or a class for an expanded clone.

V gene: TRBV7-8; clone size: NA; J gene: TRBJ1-1; CDR3 protein: ASRSRDHTEAF
V gene: TRBV5-1; clone size: NA; J gene: TRBJ2-3; CDR3 protein: ASSLRAGERTDTQY
V gene: TRBV7-9; clone size: NA; J gene: TRBJ2-3; CDR3 protein: ASSLRTSGATDTQY
V gene: TRBV29-1; clone size: NA; J gene: TRBJ1-1; CDR3 protein: SVGLTGGTEAF
V gene: TRBV2; clone size: NA; J gene: TRBJ2-3; CDR3 protein: ASSEGQGSSDTQY
V gene: TRBV19; clone size: NA; J gene: TRBJ1-1; CDR3 protein: ASSLRTVNTEAF
V gene: TRBV5-1; clone size: NA; J gene: TRBJ2-7; CDR3 protein: ASSWTGQGYEQY
V gene: TRBV7-6; clone size: NA; J gene: TRBJ1-2; CDR3 protein: ASSPFTPGQGSYT
V gene: TRBV2; clone size: NA; J gene: TRBJ2-5; CDR3 protein: ASSWTLQETQY
V gene: TRBV19; clone size: NA; J gene: TRBJ1-2; CDR3 protein: ASRKTGETNYGYT
V gene: TRBV18; clone size: few; J gene: TRBJ1-1; CDR3 protein: ASSLQGRETEAF
V gene: TRBV19; clone size: NA; J gene: TRBJ1-3; CDR3 protein: ASSYETGGGNTIY
V gene: TRBV19; clone size: NA; J gene: TRBJ1-2; CDR3 protein: ASSVQISYGYT
V gene: TRBV7-9; clone size: NA; J gene: TRBJ2-5; CDR3 protein: ASSFLGETQY
V gene: TRBV10-1; clone size: NA; J gene: TRBJ1-2; CDR3 protein: ASSNVSTGGYGYT
V gene: TRBV7-8; clone size: NA; J gene: TRBJ1-3; CDR3 protein: ASSLAGASGNTIY
V gene: TRBV5-6; clone size: NA; J gene: TRBJ2-5; CDR3 protein: ATNVRGGLETQY
V gene: TRBV9; clone size: NA; J gene: TRBJ2-3; CDR3 protein: ASSAGRVSGLSTDTQY
V gene: TRBV5-1; clone size: NA; J gene: TRBJ2-7; CDR3 protein: ASSLAGSDEQY
V gene: TRBV6-1; clone size: NA; J gene: TRBJ1-2; CDR3 protein: ASSEQSNYGYT
V gene: TRBV19; clone size: NA; J gene: TRBJ2-7; CDR3 protein: ASKAQADSYEQY
V gene: TRBV9; clone size: once; J gene: TRBJ1-2; CDR3 protein: ASSVSPGAVYGYT
V gene: TRBV12-5; clone size: NA; J gene: TRBJ1-4; CDR3 protein: ASAGLGTNEKLF
V gene: TRBV5-1; clone size: NA; J gene: TRBJ1-4; CDR3 protein: ASSLETNEKLF
V gene: TRBV7-9; clone size: NA; J gene: TRBJ2-7; CDR3 protein: ASSLAGTGVYEQY
V gene: TRBV18; clone size: NA; J gene: TRBJ1-1; CDR3 protein: ASSYKTVRGTEAF
V gene: TRBV7-8; clone size: NA; J gene: TRBJ2-7; CDR3 protein: ASSLGPGQGFNEQY
V gene: TRBV6-5; clone size: NA; J gene: TRBJ1-2; CDR3 protein: ASSGSGRGYT